This is a list of T cell receptor beta chains from one sample in a study of cytomegalovirus exposure and HLA in healthy donors. The data were produced by immunoSEQ multiplex PCR, yet TCRdb's version contains in-frame clones alone and is incomplete. The sample shows about 120,000 clones, about four fifths of them seen only once. Sequencing was performed on PBMCs. Receptors were obtained from an older woman in good health and CMV-seropositive. CDR3s include the opening cysteine and the closing phenylalanine or tryptophan.

V gene: TRBV2; CDR3 protein: CASSDPVSYEQYF
V gene: TRBV25-1; CDR3 protein: CASSEGTGLAKNIQYF
V gene: TRBV9; CDR3 protein: CASSVAGGLVGTEAFF
V gene: TRBV28; CDR3 protein: CASRRQVYNEQFF
V gene: TRBV6-5; CDR3 protein: CASSLRGQPQHF
V gene: TRBV28; CDR3 protein: CASRQGGGGYTF
V gene: TRBV7-3; CDR3 protein: CASSPRVSGANVLTF
V gene: TRBV30; CDR3 protein: CAGRAPDYSGRASDTQYF
V gene: TRBV7-9; CDR3 protein: CASSLPQVRSYNEQFF
V gene: TRBV18; CDR3 protein: CASSPGEQTEAFF